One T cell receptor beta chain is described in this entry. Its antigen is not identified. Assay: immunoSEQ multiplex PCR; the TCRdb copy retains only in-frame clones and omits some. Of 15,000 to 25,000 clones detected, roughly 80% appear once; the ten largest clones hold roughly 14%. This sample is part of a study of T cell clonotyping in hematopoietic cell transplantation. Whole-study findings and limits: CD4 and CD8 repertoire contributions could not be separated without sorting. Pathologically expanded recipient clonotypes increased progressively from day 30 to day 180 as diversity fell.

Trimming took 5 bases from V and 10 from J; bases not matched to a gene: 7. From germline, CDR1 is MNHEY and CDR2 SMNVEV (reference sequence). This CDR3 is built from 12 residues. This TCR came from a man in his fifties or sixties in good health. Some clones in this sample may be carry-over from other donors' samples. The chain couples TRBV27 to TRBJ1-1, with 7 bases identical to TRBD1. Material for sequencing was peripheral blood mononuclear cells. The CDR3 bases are TGTGCCAGCAGTCCCCAGGGGGAAGGAGCTTTCTTT. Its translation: CASSPQGEGAFF.